A selection of T cell receptor beta chains follows, all from one sample in a study of regulatory T cells in long-lasting Graves disease. TCRdb independently ran MiXCR on the multiplex PCR reads; one entry per CDR3 protein. Of around 460,000 distinct CDR3 sequences listed, about 15% are singletons. This same sample was also taken into another study, of T cells in Graves' hyperthyroidism and ophthalmopathy.

The sequences come from peripheral blood mononuclear cells (PBMCs), collected at new diagnosis, from a patient treated with antithyroid drugs. The source of these receptors is a woman aged 50 to 65 with Graves disease. Each CDR3 is given without its conserved first and last residue.

CDR3aa,v_gene
ASQRDPSYNEQF,TRBV4-1
ASSFSVETGGYEQY,TRBV12-3/TRBV12-4
ASSGLRRGTDTQY,TRBV2
ASSLEGGGDTQY,TRBV28
ASSTLPGTGDGYT,TRBV2
ASRTLRTSDTQY,TRBV2
ASSTSDHRGNFGYT,TRBV6-1
AIRARGNTGELL,TRBV10-3
ASSLASGTDENIQY,TRBV7-8
SVEGDRDLKAF,TRBV29-1
ASSPPGGPTDTQY,TRBV18
ASSRQGAGTEAF,TRBV7-9
SARGSSTDTDTQY,TRBV20-1
ASSDGQGTDSPLH,TRBV25-1
ASSFPRISGRPETQY,TRBV5-1
ASSQTSGSKTYEQY,TRBV28